The 32 T cell receptor beta chains reported below all come from one sample, sequenced in a study of cytomegalovirus exposure and HLA in healthy donors. Primers included in the PCR were 60 Vbeta and 13 Jbeta primers. The assay was immunoSEQ multiplex PCR, and TCRdb's table has in-frame clones only and misses some. The data hold over 100,000 clones, with just over 65% observed a single time. Sequenced input: PBMCs. These receptors were taken from a man between 18 and 35 years old in good health and CMV-seronegative.

The chain uses TRBV14 and TRBJ1-1, with D perhaps matching TRBD1 (6 bases). This CDR3 is 13 amino acids long. The V end was cut by 3 bases, the J end by 3 bases, with 8 bases between. Germline CDR1 and CDR2: SGHDN and FVKESK. Here the CDR3 reads CASSQGADTEAFF. CDR3 coding DNA: TGTGCCAGCAGCCAGGGGGCGGACACTGAAGCTTTCTTT.

The chain employs TRBV19 and TRBJ1-5, with D perhaps matching TRBD1 (6 bases). V was cut by 3 bases and J by 5 bases, with 23 bases left in between. Per the germline V gene, CDR1 is LNHDA and CDR2 is SQIVND (reference sequence). This CDR3 is built from 18 residues. CDR3: CASSIEGKGRGNYQPQHF. The CDR3 region has the DNA TGTGCCAGTAGTATTGAGGGTAAGGGAAGGGGGAATTATCAGCCCCAGCATTTT.

Details on this clone: The same CDR3 also results from other DNA sequences found in this sample. The chain combines TRBV9 with TRBJ2-2, with TRBD2 matching 7 bases. CDR3 length: 16 amino acids. The germline gives CDR1 SGDLS, CDR2 YYNGEE. Germline trimming cut 0 bases from V and 5 bases from J; bases unmatched to any gene: 7. The chain's CDR3 is CASSVATGGGTGELFF. CDR3 coding DNA: TGTGCCAGCAGCGTAGCTACGGGAGGAGGGACCGGGGAGCTGTTTTTT.

The rearrangement links TRBV5-1 to TRBJ1-2, with 9 bases matching TRBD1. J lost 7 bases, V lost 3 bases, and 7 bases had no gene match. Germline CDR1 and CDR2: SGHRS and YFSETQ. The CDR3 consists of 14 residues. DNA for the CDR3: TGCGCCAGCAGCTGGGGACAGGGCGTTGGTGGCTACACCTTC. It specifies CASSWGQGVGGYTF.

This sequence joins TRBV2 and TRBJ2-5, with TRBD2 matching over 7 bases. The ends lost 6 bases at V and 5 bases at J; junction bases unmatched: 9. CDR3 length: 14 amino acids. CDR1 is SNHLY, CDR2 FYNNEI, per germline. CDR3 region: CASSLLQGGETQYF. CDR3 DNA sequence: TGTGCCAGCAGCCTACTGCAGGGAGGGGAGACCCAGTACTTC.

The chain has TRBV7-9 and TRBJ2-5; possible D gene TRBD1, 6 bases. This CDR3 has 14 residues. Per germline, CDR1 SEHNR and CDR2 FQNEAQ (reference sequence). Trimming took off 5 bases at V and 3 bases at J, with 13 bases between the two ends. CDR3 protein: CASSLNTGKETQYF. The CDR3 DNA follows: TGTGCCAGCAGCCTTAACACAGGGAAAGAGACCCAGTACTTC.

This clone was observed a handful of times. The identical CDR3 is also encoded by other nucleotide sequences in the sample. The chain is built from TRBV7-9 and TRBJ2-3; D is unclear. Trimming left V 5 bases short and J 0 bases short, with 3 bases between. Germline CDR1 is SEHNR and CDR2 is FQNEAQ (reference sequence). The CDR3 sequence is 12 residues long. The CDR3 DNA is TGTGCCAGCAGCCTGAGCACAGATACGCAGTATTTT. Translating gives CASSLSTDTQYF.

This chain connects TRBV19 to TRBJ1-5; no reliable D call. Looked up from germline, CDR1 is LNHDA and CDR2 is SQIVND (reference sequence). The CDR3 covers 13 residues. V lost 5 bases and J 7 bases, leaving 12 bases between the germline ends. The CDR3 loop is CASSDVARQPQHF. The CDR3, as DNA: TGTGCCAGTAGTGATGTGGCACGCCAGCCCCAGCATTTT.

This sequence joins TRBV9 and TRBJ1-3; 8 bases agree with TRBD1. Unmatched junction bases numbered 2, after V lost 3 bases and J lost 0 bases. Germline V gene sequence: CDR1 SGDLS, CDR2 YYNGEE. The CDR3 is 15 residues long. For the CDR3, the DNA is TGTGCCAGCAGCGCGACAGGGGTCTCTGGAAACACCATATATTTT. Residues: CASSATGVSGNTIYF.

The chain links TRBV25-1 to TRBJ2-3, with TRBD2 matching 11 bases. CDR1 and CDR2 from the germline V gene are MGHDK and SYGVNS. This CDR3 comprises 15 residues. After removal of 5 bases from V and 8 bases from J, the junction contained 9 bases not matched to a gene. Here the CDR3 DNA reads TGTGCCAGCAGTCTCCTAGCGGGAGGTAGCGGTACGCAGTATTTT. Its translation: CASSLLAGGSGTQYF. The full variable domain, completed using reference TRBV25-1 and TRBJ2-3, is EADIYQTPRYLVIGTGKKITLECSQTMGHDKMYWYQQDPGMELHLIHYSYGVNSTEKGDLSSESTVSRIRTEHFPLTLESARPSHTSQYLCASSLLAGGSGTQYFGPGTRLTVL.

A few counts support this clone. This rearrangement joins TRBV6-1 to TRBJ1-5; TRBD1 matches at 7 bases. Germline CDR1 reads MNHNS; CDR2 reads SASEGT. Trimming cost V 10 bases and J 6 bases; bases outside gene matches: 9. The CDR3 runs to 13 residues. In DNA, the CDR3 is TGTGCCACTTCCCACAGGGGTTCTCAGCCCCAGCATTTT. This encodes CATSHRGSQPQHF.

A word on this clone: The same CDR3 arises from other DNA sequences in this sample as well. The CDR3 DNA sequence: TGTGCCAGCAGCCCCAGACAGGGAAATCAGCCCCAGCATTTT. As protein: CASSPRQGNQPQHF. The J gene is TRBJ1-5, the V gene TRBV6-5, with 7 bases aligning to TRBD1. Trimming took 6 bases from V and 4 from J; bases not matched to a gene: 6. The germline gives CDR1 MNHEY, CDR2 SVGAGI. The CDR3 contains 14 residues.

The chain employs TRBV6-1 and TRBJ1-6; D gene unclear. From germline, CDR1 is MNHNS and CDR2 SASEGT. V was pared by 7 bases and J by 6 bases, with 16 bases between. This CDR3 is 15 amino acids long. CDR3 residues: CASTLYREVNSPLHF. As DNA, the CDR3 is TGTGCCAGCACCCTTTACCGGGAGGTTAATTCACCCCTCCACTTT.

Points on this clone: The junction and the germline gene differ at one end; a read error may be behind it. This chain connects TRBV29-1 to TRBJ2-5, with TRBD2 matching 11 bases. The CDR3 consists of 16 residues. Germline V gene lookup returns CDR1 SQVTM and CDR2 ANQGSEA. This CDR3 is CSVESIAGGIQEAQYF. The CDR3 DNA sequence: TGCAGCGTTGAAAGCATAGCGGGGGGGATCCAAGAGGCCCAGTACTTC.

This clone was observed a few times. The genes are TRBV29-1 and TRBJ2-5; D gene unclear. V dropped 6 bases and J dropped 5 bases, with 4 bases sitting between them. The CDR3 has 9 amino acids. Germline V CDR1 and CDR2: SQVTM, ANQGSEA. The CDR3 reads CSVGETQYF. CDR3 sequence (DNA): TGCAGCGTCGGGGAGACCCAGTACTTC. Drawing the rest from reference TRBV29-1 and TRBJ2-5, the complete variable domain is SAVISQKPSRDICQRGTSLTIQCQVDSQVTMMFWYRQQPGQSLTLIATANQGSEATYESGFVIDKFPISRPNLTFSTLTVSNMSPEDSSIYLCSVGETQYFGPGTRLLVL.

V and J are TRBV30 and TRBJ1-2; 10 bases are a match to TRBD1. The CDR3 runs to 15 residues. Germline V lookup: CDR1 GTSNPN, CDR2 SVGIG (reference sequence). Germline trimming cut 2 bases from V and 8 bases from J; bases unmatched to any gene: 11. The CDR3 region has the DNA TGTGCCTGGAGTTTTACACCGGGACAGGGGAACGGCTACACCTTC. Translating it yields CAWSFTPGQGNGYTF.

The chain couples TRBV7-8 to TRBJ1-6; tentative D call: TRBD1 (6 bases). V lost 5 bases, J lost 3 bases, and 8 bases lay in between. This CDR3 region has 14 residues. Germline loops: CDR1 SGHVS, CDR2 FQNEAQ. CDR3 sequence reads: CASSQDSYNSPLHF. CDR3 DNA sequence: TGTGCCAGCAGCCAGGACAGCTATAATTCACCCCTCCACTTT.

The rearrangement links TRBV9 to TRBJ2-7; D perhaps matches TRBD1 (6 bases). Germline CDR1 and CDR2: SGDLS and YYNGEE. CDR3 length equals 13 residues. V gave up 3 bases and J gave up 1 base, with 8 bases separating them. This CDR3 reads CASSAGQSYEQYF. The CDR3 DNA sequence: TGTGCCAGCAGCGCCGGACAGTCCTACGAGCAGTACTTC.

This clone was seen a few times. This chain uses TRBV27 with TRBJ2-7, with D unresolved. This CDR3 has 15 residues. CDR1 and CDR2 (germline): MNHEY, SMNVEV (reference sequence). V dropped 3 bases and J dropped 3 bases, with 15 bases sitting between them. Here the CDR3 reads CASSLNPPTLYEQYF. The CDR3 DNA reads as TGTGCCAGCAGTTTGAATCCCCCTACCCTCTACGAGCAGTACTTC.

The V and J genes are TRBV2 and TRBJ1-6; D possibly corresponds to TRBD1 (5 bases). The V gene's germline CDR1 is SNHLY and CDR2 FYNNEI. This CDR3 region has 16 residues. V was shortened by 2 bases and J by 10 bases, with 18 bases between the two germline ends. In DNA, the CDR3 is TGTGCCAGCAGTGAAATGCGGGACGGATGGAGCTCACCCCTCCACTTT. As protein: CASSEMRDGWSSPLHF.

The chain links TRBV30 to TRBJ2-7; 8 nucleotides match TRBD1. The CDR3 has 15 amino acids. J lost 2 bases, V lost 3 bases, and 9 bases had no gene match. Per germline, CDR1 GTSNPN and CDR2 SVGIG (reference sequence). The CDR3 sequence is CAWSLRGQVPYEQYF. CDR3 DNA sequence: TGTGCCTGGAGCCTGAGGGGACAGGTTCCCTACGAGCAGTACTTC.

The CDR3 DNA follows: TGTGCCAGCAGCCCTAGCTATAGGGGGAGAACGACCGGGGAGCTGTTTTTT. Translating it yields CASSPSYRGRTTGELFF. V usage is TRBV11-2 and J usage is TRBJ2-2, with D tentatively TRBD1 (6 bases). This CDR3 contains 17 residues. V was trimmed by 5 bases and J by 5 bases, leaving 21 bases between them. CDR1 is SGHAT, CDR2 FQNNGV, per germline. Full variable domain (rest looked up from reference TRBV11-2 and TRBJ2-2): EAGVAQSPRYKIIEKRQSVAFWCNPISGHATLYWYQQILGQGPKLLIQFQNNGVVDDSQLPKDRFSAERLKGVDSTLKIQPAKLEDSAVYLCASSPSYRGRTTGELFFGEGSRLTVL.

J is TRBJ2-5 and V is TRBV25-1; TRBD2 might be the D (7 bases). The V gene lost 7 bases and the J gene lost 4 bases, with 16 bases spanning the gap. Germline assignment: CDR1 MGHDK and CDR2 SYGVNS. This CDR3 has 14 amino acids. The CDR3 region is CASNEWGGRETQYF. The CDR3 nucleotides are TGTGCCAGCAACGAGTGGGGGGGCCGAGAGACCCAGTACTTC.

This clone was seen more than once but under ten times. The rearrangement joins TRBV18 to TRBJ1-5; a weak D match, TRBD1 (6 bases). Trimming cost V 3 bases and J 7 bases, with 13 bases left between them. Germline CDR1 is KGHSH and CDR2 is LQKENI. CDR3 length: 14 amino acids. In DNA form, the CDR3 reads TGTGCCAGCTCACCGGGCAGGGGAGTCCAGCCCCAGCATTTT. Encoded protein: CASSPGRGVQPQHF.

V and J are TRBV9 and TRBJ2-1, with D possibly matching TRBD2 (5 bases). This CDR3 contains 16 residues. V lost 0 bases, J lost 4 bases, and 14 bases lay in between. Germline assignment: CDR1 SGDLS and CDR2 YYNGEE. The CDR3 sequence is CASSVAGGGLYNEQFF. The CDR3 coding sequence is TGTGCCAGCAGCGTAGCAGGAGGAGGCCTTTACAATGAGCAGTTCTTC.

V gene TRBV6-5 combines with J gene TRBJ2-5; the D gene is possibly TRBD1 (5 bases). The end of the DNA aligns better with TRBJ2-7, so the J call may be wrong. The CDR3 runs to 14 residues. In germline, CDR1 is MNHEY, CDR2 SVGAGI. The CDR3 nucleotides are TGTGCCAGCAGGTCAACAGGATCCTCCTACGAGCAGTACTTC. This codes for CASRSTGSSYEQYF.

This sequence joins TRBV7-9 and TRBJ2-3; maybe TRBD1 (6 bases). CDR1 SEHNR and CDR2 FQNEAQ come from the germline V gene (reference sequence). The CDR3 has 14 amino acids. Trimming removed 5 bases at V and 7 bases at J, with 16 bases between. The CDR3 bases are TGTGCCAGCAGCCCTCGGAGTGACAGGAATACGCAGTATTTT. As protein: CASSPRSDRNTQYF.

J is TRBJ2-7 and V is TRBV27, with unresolved D. The CDR3 contains 13 residues. The V gene's germline CDR1 is MNHEY and CDR2 SMNVEV (reference sequence). With 6 bases removed from V and 2 bases from J, the gap between germline ends came to 11 bases. Here the CDR3 reads CASSLRSAYEQYF. The CDR3, as DNA: TGTGCCAGCAGCCTTAGGAGTGCCTACGAGCAGTACTTC.

This clone was observed a few times. This chain connects TRBV6-5 to TRBJ1-1; D not resolved. Germline loops: CDR1 MNHEY, CDR2 SVGAGI. The CDR3 sequence is 16 residues long. V was cut by 2 bases and J by 0 bases, with 13 bases left in between. The CDR3 here is CASSYVGYGMNTEAFF. The CDR3 DNA reads as TGTGCCAGCAGTTACGTGGGCTACGGCATGAACACTGAAGCTTTCTTT.

This clone was seen a handful of times. The chain employs TRBV28 and TRBJ1-1; tentatively, D is TRBD1 (6 bases). CDR3 length equals 13 residues. Germline values: CDR1 MDHEN, CDR2 SYDVKM. Trimming removed 4 bases from V and 11 bases from J, with 17 bases in between. CDR3 loop: CASSSGTPLWAFF. The CDR3 coding sequence is TGTGCCAGCAGTTCCGGGACACCTTTGTGGGCTTTCTTT.

This sequence joins TRBV5-1 and TRBJ2-7; 13 bases are a match to TRBD2. The CDR3 sequence is 15 residues long. J was trimmed by 3 bases and V by 3 bases; bases with no gene match: 3. Germline V gives CDR1 SGHRS, CDR2 YFSETQ. The CDR3 bases are TGCGCCAGCAGCTCGGGACTAGCGGGATACTACGAGCAGTACTTC. Encoded protein: CASSSGLAGYYEQYF.

This chain links TRBV15 with TRBJ1-4; 11 nucleotides match TRBD1. This CDR3 has 15 amino acids. The trim removed 0 bases at V and 11 bases at J, leaving 5 bases unmatched. Germline CDR1 is LNHNV and CDR2 is YYDKDF (reference sequence). The CDR3 DNA is TGTGCCACCAGCAGAGATTATGGGACAGGGGGGAAACTGTTTTTT. It encodes CATSRDYGTGGKLFF.